What follows are 6 T cell receptor beta chains derived from one specimen sequenced in a study of human T cells and chemical hapten exposure. MiXCR was run by TCRdb on the RACE reads, yielding one entry per CDR3 protein. The table lists 100,000 to 120,000 distinct CDR3 sequences, less than 40% of them singletons. As to time point: patch test 3, about 24 weeks after DPC sensitization. This sample's treatment: therapeutic diphenylcyclopropenone sensitization with weekly scalp DPC. Sequenced here: whole blood, sampled in connection with sensitization to the hapten diphenylcyclopropenone (DPC). The receptors derive from a middle-aged man with alopecia areata. Some clones in this sample may be carry-over from other donors' samples.

CDR3 region: CASSASGNTGELFF. DNA for the CDR3: TGTGCCAGCAGTGCGAGCGGAAACACCGGGGAGCTGTTTTTT. The rearrangement joins TRBV28 to TRBJ2-2, with D possibly TRBD2 on 5 matching bases. The germline V gene has CDR1 MDHEN and CDR2 SYDVKM. This CDR3 has 14 residues. Trimming cost V 5 bases and J 2 bases, with 9 bases left between them.

The genes are TRBV7-2 and TRBJ2-3; 8 nucleotides align to TRBD1. V shed 4 bases, J shed 0 bases, and the junction held 6 bases outside the gene matches. There are 16 residues in the CDR3. Germline assignment: CDR1 SGHTA and CDR2 FQGNSA. The chain's CDR3 is CASSSGTGASTDTQYF. In nucleotides, the CDR3 is TGTGCCAGCAGCTCCGGGACAGGAGCTAGCACAGATACGCAGTATTTT.

This clonotype was found once. The CDR3 DNA reads as TGTGCCAGCAGTTATTCGGGGGGAATTACTGAAGCTTTCTTT. This translates into CASSYSGGITEAFF. The chain recombines TRBV6-2 or TRBV6-3 with TRBJ1-1, with D tentatively TRBD1 (5 bases). Germline V gene lookup returns CDR1 MNHEY and CDR2 SVGEGT. V lost 3 bases to trimming and J lost 5 bases, with 13 bases between them. The CDR3 is made up of 14 amino acids.

This clonotype was seen a handful of times. The V gene is TRBV12-3 or TRBV12-4, the J gene TRBJ2-7; TRBD2 agrees at 10 bases. The CDR3 loop spans 13 amino acids. Trimming removed 10 bases from V and 5 bases from J; junction bases left unmatched: 8. The CDR3 coding sequence is TGTGCCATACGAGCGGGAGGGACGGACGAGCAGTACTTC. This translates into CAIRAGGTDEQYF.

This clonotype was seen a handful of times. The rearrangement links TRBV27 to TRBJ2-3; D may be TRBD1 (7 bases). This CDR3 spans 20 amino acids. V dropped 5 bases and J dropped 2 bases, with 29 bases sitting between them. Germline V lookup: CDR1 MNHEY, CDR2 SMNVEV (reference sequence). The CDR3 is CASSTRDSSNREYSTDTQYF. DNA for the CDR3: TGTGCCAGCAGTACCCGGGACAGTAGCAATCGGGAGTATTCCACAGATACGCAGTATTTT.

This clonotype was counted between two and nine times. The chain carries TRBV7-2 and TRBJ2-4; TRBD2 agrees at 13 bases. The ends lost 5 bases at V and 2 bases at J; junction bases unmatched: 6. CDR1 is SGHTA and CDR2 is FQGNSA in the germline V gene. The CDR3 consists of 17 residues. The CDR3 reads CASSEMGLAGPKNIQYF. Written as DNA, the CDR3 is TGTGCCAGCAGCGAGATGGGACTAGCGGGGCCCAAAAACATTCAGTACTTC.